One and the same sample provided the 2 T cell receptor beta chains below, sequenced in a study of lymphopenia after photon versus proton radiotherapy. Some clones are missing from TCRdb's copy, which holds only in-frame ones; the method was immunoSEQ multiplex PCR. In the table there are 15,000 or so clones, 70% to 85% of which are singletons. The sample here was peripheral blood, taken from a patient treated with photon-based radiotherapy. The origin of the receptors is a man aged 45 to 65 with gastric cancer.

Concerning this clone: An end of the junction does not agree with germline; a read error may underlie this. This chain links TRBV4-3 with TRBJ2-7, with D possibly matching TRBD1 (5 bases). The CDR3 loop spans 15 amino acids. In germline, CDR1 is LGHNA, CDR2 YSLEER. The CDR3 sequence: CAGSQGRGSLYEQYF. The CDR3 nucleotides are TGCGCCGGCAGCCAAGGAAGGGGTAGCCTCTACGAGCAGTACTTC.

V gene TRBV6-4 combines with J gene TRBJ2-1; 10 bases are shared with TRBD2. The CDR3 extends over 15 amino acids. Unmatched junction bases numbered 3, after V lost 4 bases and J lost 3 bases. Germline-derived CDR1 and CDR2 are MRHNA and SNTAGT. This chain's CDR3 is CASSGSSGGYNEQFF. In DNA form, the CDR3 reads TGTGCCAGCAGTGGTTCTAGCGGGGGCTACAATGAGCAGTTCTTC.